This T cell receptor (beta chain) is drawn from a study of response to subunit inactivated influenza vaccine. Study-wide findings and caveats: It was the authors' suggestion that each seasonal influenza vaccination recruits few new T cells.

From the RT-PCR reads, TCRdb called clonotypes with MiXCR, one entry per CDR3 protein. The top ten clones hold roughly 11% of a sample with 750,000 to 850,000 distinct CDR3 sequences, less than 20% of them seen once. This clonotype has only a few counts. No antigen is known for it. Per the germline V gene, CDR1 is SGHTA and CDR2 is FQGNSA. The CDR3 is 19 amino acids. J gave up 3 bases and V 2 bases, and 8 bases lay outside the gene matches. The sequence derives from a middle-aged man who received an inactivated influenza vaccine. Source: PBMCs from blood, taken roughly 5 days after vaccination. The chain recombines TRBV7-2 with TRBJ2-3; 16 nucleotides align to TRBD2. CDR3 in amino acids: CASSLSPGLAGGPTDTQYF. The CDR3 coding sequence is TGTGCCAGCAGCTTATCGCCGGGACTAGCGGGAGGGCCGACAGATACGCAGTATTTT.